This T cell receptor (beta chain) was documented in a study of OX40 agonist ivuxolimab in advanced cancers. Looking at the study overall: The patients got ivuxolimab, which is an agonistic anti-OX40 (CD134) antibody. Among those enrolled, mean age was approximately 60 years (range about 23 to 80) and roughly 84% were male. Patients received ivuxolimab, an intravenous treatment, every 2 weeks at 0.01 to 10 mg/kg. Study-wide results and caveats: In the 0.1 to 3.0 mg/kg range, CD4+ and CD8+ blood T cells had expanded clonally by week 6.

Here immunoSEQ multiplex PCR was the method, and the copy in TCRdb shows in-frame clones only, minus some. Of 20,000 to 25,000 clones listed, over 80% are singletons. About this clone itself: The antigen is not known.

Germline CDR1 SGHVS, CDR2 FQNEAQ. The CDR3 runs 18 residues. V was clipped by 3 bases and J by 0 bases, with 17 bases between them. This chain joins TRBV7-8 and TRBJ1-4; tentatively, D is TRBD1 (6 bases). This receptor was taken from an adult with an advanced solid tumor such as melanoma, head and neck, liver or kidney cancer. Specimen: CD4+ or CD8+ T cells sorted from blood, collected in a trial of the OX40 agonist ivuxolimab. The CDR3, as DNA: TGTGCCAGCAGCTTGGGACATTGGACGGAGACAACTAATGAAAAACTGTTTTTT. As protein: CASSLGHWTETTNEKLFF.